The 29 T cell receptor beta chains below come from one sample, sequenced in a study of Ad26.COV2.S vaccination and SARS-CoV-2 variants. Generated by immunoSEQ multiplex PCR, the TCRdb table keeps only in-frame clones and is missing some. The sample yields almost 400,000 clones, about 91% seen once. Described treatment: over 15 received Ad26.COV2.S at low or high dose, single or two shots; about 5 received placebo; per-sample allocation not given. Vaccine and placebo recipients were sampled on day 63 after the first injection. Sequencing was performed on peripheral blood, taken in a trial of Ad26.COV2.S vaccine versus placebo. The receptors here all came from a person aged 18 to 65 who received the Ad26.COV2.S COVID-19 vaccine or a placebo.

The rearrangement joins TRBV7-2 to TRBJ2-5, with D perhaps being TRBD1 or TRBD2 (5 bases each). The CDR3 has 15 residues. V dropped 1 base and J dropped 5 bases, with 14 bases sitting between them. Germline CDR1 is SGHTA and CDR2 is FQGNSA. CDR3 protein: CASSLVPGTRETQYF. As DNA, the CDR3 is TGTGCCAGCAGCTTAGTCCCGGGGACGAGGGAGACCCAGTACTTC.

The rearrangement joins TRBV2 to TRBJ1-3; no clear D gene. The length of the CDR3 is 16 residues. Germline values: CDR1 SNHLY, CDR2 FYNNEI. V lost 7 bases and J 1 base, leaving 17 bases between the germline ends. The CDR3 coding sequence is TGTGCCAGCACGGTTCGACGGATCCAGTCTGGAAACACCATATATTTT. Translating it yields CASTVRRIQSGNTIYF.

This rearrangement joins TRBV6-5 to TRBJ2-1; 8 bases align to TRBD2. CDR1 and CDR2 (germline): MNHEY, SVGAGI. The V gene end was trimmed by 6 bases and the J gene end by 0 bases; junction bases not matched to a gene: 4. This CDR3 region has 15 residues. Here the CDR3 DNA reads TGTGCCAGCAGACTAGCGGATGCCTCCTACAATGAGCAGTTCTTC. Translating it yields CASRLADASYNEQFF.

J is TRBJ2-5 and V is TRBV4-1, with TRBD2 identical over 12 bases. The CDR3 loop spans 18 amino acids. From germline, CDR1 is MGHRA and CDR2 YSYEKL. V lost 4 bases to trimming and J lost 2 bases; unmatched junction nucleotides: 11. CDR3 DNA sequence: TGCGCCAGCAGCCCTGGTCTTACTAGCGGGAGGTTTCAAGAGACCCAGTACTTC. Its protein product is CASSPGLTSGRFQETQYF.

The chain has TRBV4-1 and TRBJ2-3; TRBD1 matches 7 bases. CDR3 size: 15 residues. Germline loops: CDR1 MGHRA, CDR2 YSYEKL. The J segment lost 2 bases and the V segment lost 2 bases, leaving 4 bases of the junction unmatched. Written as DNA, the CDR3 is TGCGCCAGCAGCCAACAGACAGGGATCACAGATACGCAGTATTTT. It encodes CASSQQTGITDTQYF.

The V gene is TRBV7-9, the J gene TRBJ2-1; TRBD1 aligns across 12 bases. V lost 3 bases and J lost 7; bases outside the gene matches: 10. CDR1 and CDR2 from the germline V gene are SEHNR and FQNEAQ (reference sequence). The CDR3 runs 17 residues. CDR3 residues: CASSFWTGTGGENEQFF. Here the CDR3 DNA reads TGTGCCAGCAGCTTTTGGACCGGGACAGGGGGCGAAAATGAGCAGTTCTTC.

In this sample, this clone turned up once. The rearrangement joins TRBV15 to TRBJ2-1; 12 bases line up with TRBD2. J gave up 7 bases and V 2 bases, and 0 bases lay outside the gene matches. CDR3 length equals 14 residues. The germline CDR1 and CDR2 sequences are LNHNV and YYDKDF (reference sequence). Here the CDR3 reads CATSRLAGGNEQFF. The CDR3 DNA follows: TGTGCCACCAGCAGACTAGCGGGAGGGAATGAGCAGTTCTTC.

The CDR3 here is CASSSLGLGSSYEQYF. DNA of the CDR3: TGTGCCAGCAGCTCCCTAGGTCTCGGAAGCTCCTACGAGCAGTACTTC. The J gene is TRBJ2-7, the V gene TRBV5-6, with D hard to call. Germline CDR1 reads SGHDT; CDR2 reads YYEEEE. CDR3 length: 16 amino acids. V was pared by 3 bases and J by 0 bases, with 16 bases between.

J is TRBJ1-3 and V is TRBV9; no firm D call. Trimming removed 0 bases from V and 0 bases from J, with 10 bases in between. CDR1 is SGDLS, CDR2 YYNGEE, per germline. The CDR3 covers 16 residues. The CDR3 protein is CASSVGVGSSGNTIYF. The DNA for the CDR3 is TGTGCCAGCAGCGTAGGGGTCGGGAGCTCTGGAAACACCATATATTTT.

The chain uses TRBV5-1 and TRBJ2-7; the match to TRBD2 covers 12 bases. The germline CDR1 and CDR2 sequences are SGHRS and YFSETQ. The CDR3 runs to 15 residues. V gave up 4 bases and J gave up 5 bases; unmatched junction bases: 7. The CDR3 DNA reads as TGCGCCAGCAGCCTAGCGGGAGGGCGAGGTGACGAGCAGTACTTC. Protein product: CASSLAGGRGDEQYF.

The chain combines TRBV3-1 (or the pseudogene TRBV3-2) with TRBJ2-1, with TRBD2 matching over 10 bases. The V gene end was trimmed by 10 bases and the J gene end by 2 bases; junction bases not matched to a gene: 5. CDR3 length: 14 residues. Germline-derived CDR1 and CDR2 are LGHDT and YNNKEL (reference sequence). CDR3 region: CAKLTSGPYNEQFF. The CDR3 DNA reads TGTGCCAAGTTGACTAGCGGGCCCTACAATGAGCAGTTCTTC.

V is TRBV28 and J is TRBJ1-2; TRBD1 aligns across 7 bases. CDR1 MDHEN and CDR2 SYDVKM come from the germline V gene. V was clipped by 5 bases and J by 6 bases; unmatched bases: 12. The CDR3 runs to 15 residues. For the CDR3, the DNA is TGTGCCAGCAGTCTAAAGTCGACAGGGAGGGATGGCTACACCTTC. Translated: CASSLKSTGRDGYTF.

V is TRBV11-2 and J is TRBJ2-7; 7 bases are shared with TRBD2. V lost 4 bases and J lost 1; bases outside the gene matches: 7. CDR1 is SGHAT and CDR2 is FQNNGV in the germline V gene. CDR3 length equals 15 residues. The CDR3 sequence is CASSSVMGGSYEQYF. In DNA, the CDR3 is TGTGCCAGCAGCTCTGTAATGGGGGGGTCCTACGAGCAGTACTTC.

Of note for this clone: The sample holds other DNA sequences that translate to the same CDR3. This chain uses TRBV9 with TRBJ2-4; 9 bases fit TRBD1. CDR3 size: 14 residues. Germline CDR1 SGDLS, CDR2 YYNGEE. V was clipped by 1 base and J by 5 bases; unmatched bases: 1. CDR3 amino acids: CASSVRQGENIQYF. DNA of the CDR3: TGTGCCAGCAGCGTAAGACAGGGGGAAAACATTCAGTACTTC.

This chain joins TRBV3-1 (or the pseudogene TRBV3-2) and TRBJ1-2, with D tentatively TRBD1 (5 bases). CDR3 length equals 15 residues. The ends were cut back, 4 bases at V and 6 bases at J, with 18 bases in the middle. Germline V CDR1 and CDR2: LGHDT, YNNKEL (reference sequence). The CDR3 DNA reads as TGTGCCAGCAGCCCCCGCTCCCCAGGGACGGATGGCTACACCTTC. Its translation is CASSPRSPGTDGYTF.

This clone has just one count. The V call is TRBV30, the J call TRBJ2-2, with D perhaps given as TRBD1 or TRBD2 (5 bases each). The CDR3 contains 18 residues. Looked up from germline, CDR1 is GTSNPN and CDR2 is SVGIG (reference sequence). V was cut by 3 bases and J by 4 bases, with 24 bases left in between. The CDR3 sequence: CAWRKRFRANGTTGELFF. CDR3 DNA: TGTGCCTGGAGAAAACGGTTTCGGGCCAATGGGACCACCGGGGAGCTGTTTTTT.

The V call is TRBV12-3 or TRBV12-4, the J call TRBJ2-6; D gene ambiguous. CDR3 size: 13 residues. V lost 6 bases and J lost 4, with 7 bases in between. The CDR3 sequence is CASSLLGANVLTF. The DNA of the CDR3 is TGTGCCAGCAGCCTTCTCGGGGCCAACGTCCTGACTTTC.

The chain links TRBV27 to TRBJ2-5; 7 nucleotides match TRBD2. With V trimmed by 3 bases and J by 3 bases, 1 base remained unmatched. The V gene's germline CDR1 is MNHEY and CDR2 SMNVEV (reference sequence). The CDR3 contains 13 residues. For the CDR3, the DNA is TGTGCCAGCAGTTTCCGGGGGGAAGAGACCCAGTACTTC. Translation: CASSFRGEETQYF.

At least ten counts were recorded for this clone. V usage is TRBV19 and J usage is TRBJ2-3; D gene ambiguous. The CDR3 is 14 amino acids. V was trimmed by 5 bases and J by 1 base, leaving 10 bases between them. Germline-derived CDR1 and CDR2 are LNHDA and SQIVND (reference sequence). CDR3 sequence (DNA): TGTGCCAGTAGTTTTCGTGTGGGCACAGATACGCAGTATTTT. Translating it yields CASSFRVGTDTQYF.

V gene TRBV6-1 combines with J gene TRBJ1-1; no clear D gene. CDR3 length equals 12 residues. The V end was cut by 1 base, the J end by 6 bases, with 6 bases between. CDR1 and CDR2 (germline): MNHNS, SASEGT. CDR3 nucleotide sequence: TGTGCCAGCAGTGAAGAAGGGCCTGAAGCTTTCTTT. Its protein product is CASSEEGPEAFF.

This clone was seen only once. The chain joins TRBV4-3 to TRBJ2-7, with D perhaps being TRBD1 or TRBD2 (5 bases each). Germline CDR1 and CDR2: LGHNA and YSLEER. Trimming removed 1 base from V and 8 bases from J, with 15 bases in between. This CDR3 spans 14 amino acids. The CDR3 sequence: CASSQAGTSVKQYF. CDR3 in DNA: TGCGCCAGCAGCCAAGCCGGGACCTCCGTGAAGCAGTACTTC.

The chain couples TRBV7-9 to TRBJ2-3; 11 nucleotides match TRBD2. Trimming took 3 bases from V and 0 from J; bases not matched to a gene: 8. CDR1 SEHNR and CDR2 FQNEAQ come from the germline V gene (reference sequence). This CDR3 is built from 18 residues. The DNA of the CDR3 is TGTGCCAGCAGCTTCACTAGCGGGAGAACCCTGAGCACAGATACGCAGTATTTT. It yields the protein CASSFTSGRTLSTDTQYF.

The chain links TRBV18 to TRBJ2-1, with 9 bases lining up with TRBD1. Trimming cost V 3 bases and J 0 bases; bases outside gene matches: 3. Germline CDR1 reads KGHSH; CDR2 reads LQKENI. This CDR3 is built from 16 residues. The CDR3 nucleotides read TGTGCCAGCTCACCGGGGACAGGGAGCTCCTACAATGAGCAGTTCTTC. Amino acids: CASSPGTGSSYNEQFF.

The chain joins TRBV18 to TRBJ2-1; 10 positions agree with TRBD2. Trimming cost V 3 bases and J 7 bases; bases outside gene matches: 6. From germline, CDR1 is KGHSH and CDR2 LQKENI. The CDR3 extends over 15 amino acids. The CDR3 region is CASSPLAGDMNEQFF. The CDR3 region has the DNA TGTGCCAGCTCACCCCTAGCGGGAGATATGAATGAGCAGTTCTTC.

The genes are TRBV28 and TRBJ2-1; the D gene is possibly TRBD2 (6 bases). Per the germline V gene, CDR1 is MDHEN and CDR2 is SYDVKM. CDR3 length equals 16 residues. Trimming cost V 7 bases and J 9 bases, with 25 bases left between them. The CDR3 DNA sequence: TGTGCCAGCAATCCGTACCGGGAGTCGGCCATGGGTGAGCAGTTCTTC. It encodes CASNPYRESAMGEQFF.

The genes are TRBV5-1 and TRBJ1-2; 9 bases agree with TRBD1. With 1 base clipped from V and 8 bases from J, the junction kept 12 bases outside the gene matches. This CDR3 has 16 amino acids. Germline CDR1 reads SGHRS; CDR2 reads YFSETQ. DNA for the CDR3: TGCGCCAGCAGCTTGCTAACAGGGGGCTCGGTTCGCGGCTACACCTTC. This encodes CASSLLTGGSVRGYTF.

J is TRBJ2-2 and V is TRBV7-6; 12 bases map to TRBD2. V shed 2 bases, J shed 1 base, and the junction held 17 bases outside the gene matches. Germline V gene data show CDR1 as SGHVS and CDR2 as FNYEAQ. This CDR3 is 22 amino acids long. The CDR3 loop reads CASSLSRTAPQTSGRNTGELFF. The CDR3 nucleotides read TGTGCCAGCAGCTTATCCCGAACGGCCCCCCAGACTAGCGGGAGGAACACCGGGGAGCTGTTTTTT.

The J gene is TRBJ2-3, the V gene TRBV2, with D tentatively TRBD2 (5 bases). The CDR3 has 15 amino acids. Germline assignment: CDR1 SNHLY and CDR2 FYNNEI. V was trimmed by 4 bases and J by 2 bases, leaving 13 bases between them. The CDR3 region is CASSGRELFTDTQYF. CDR3 DNA: TGTGCCAGCAGTGGCCGGGAACTCTTCACAGATACGCAGTATTTT. Complete variable domain (other parts from reference TRBV2 and TRBJ2-3): EPEVTQTPSHQVTQMGQEVILRCVPISNHLYFYWYRQILGQKVEFLVSFYNNEISEKSEIFDDQFSVERPDGSNFTLKIRSTKLEDSAMYFCASSGRELFTDTQYFGPGTRLTVL.

This chain connects TRBV28 to TRBJ2-2; the D is unclear. Germline V gene lookup returns CDR1 MDHEN and CDR2 SYDVKM. The V end lost 6 bases, the J end lost 0 bases, and 8 bases lay between the germline ends. This CDR3 is 14 amino acids long. Here the CDR3 reads CASREQTNTGELFF. The DNA for the CDR3 is TGTGCCAGCAGGGAACAAACGAACACCGGGGAGCTGTTTTTT.